This T cell receptor beta chain was identified during a study of blood T cell repertoires in COVID-19. At the level of the study: Acute-phase and convalescent COVID-19 samples originated in the United States, Italy and Spain. Nucleic acid was either cDNA or gDNA, and it came from T cells, B-cell-depleted T cells, or PBMCs.

This clone was detected only a few times. The method was immunoSEQ multiplex PCR; TCRdb's version includes in-frame clones alone and lacks a portion of them. The profile shows about 110,000 clones, around 68% of them singletons. This CDR3 spans 16 amino acids. V was pared by 6 bases and J by 4 bases, with 18 bases between. Germline V gene lookup returns CDR1 SEHNR and CDR2 FQNEAQ (reference sequence). The V call is TRBV7-9, the J call TRBJ1-4, with D possibly being TRBD1 (6 bases). This clonotype was obtained from a woman aged 60-70 years with acute or convalescent COVID-19. The sample comprised peripheral blood. CDR3 coding DNA: TGTGCCAGCAGATCCTACCGGGGGGCACTTAATGAAAAACTGTTTTTT. The encoded protein is CASRSYRGALNEKLFF. Supplemented by reference TRBV7-9 and TRBJ1-4, the full variable domain reads DTGVSQNPRHKITKRGQNVTFRCDPISEHNRLYWYRQTLGQGPEFLTYFQNEAQLEKSRLLSDRFSAERPKGSFSTLEIQRTEQGDSAMYLCASRSYRGALNEKLFFGSGTQLSVL.